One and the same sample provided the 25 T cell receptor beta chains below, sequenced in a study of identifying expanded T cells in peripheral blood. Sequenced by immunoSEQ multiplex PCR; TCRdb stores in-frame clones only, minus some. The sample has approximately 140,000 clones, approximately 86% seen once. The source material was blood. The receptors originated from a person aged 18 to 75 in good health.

The CDR3 DNA reads as TGTGCCAGTAGTATTGGACGGTCCTTGGTGGAGACCCAGTACTTC. It yields the protein CASSIGRSLVETQYF. The J gene is TRBJ2-5, the V gene TRBV19; D not certain. Trimming removed 3 bases from V and 5 bases from J, with 16 bases in between. CDR3 length: 15 residues. Per the germline V gene, CDR1 is LNHDA and CDR2 is SQIVND (reference sequence).

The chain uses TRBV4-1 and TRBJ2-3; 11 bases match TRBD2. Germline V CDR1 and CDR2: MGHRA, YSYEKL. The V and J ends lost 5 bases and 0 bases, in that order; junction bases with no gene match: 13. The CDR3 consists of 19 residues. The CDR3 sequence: CASSFQSTSGVSSTDTQYF. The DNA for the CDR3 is TGCGCCAGCAGCTTCCAATCGACTAGCGGGGTTTCCAGCACAGATACGCAGTATTTT.

The CDR3 coding sequence is TGTGCCAGCTCACCCCCGGGGGGGGTAACGGGAGGCTCCTACGAGCAGTACTTC. Its protein product is CASSPPGGVTGGSYEQYF. The V gene is TRBV18, the J gene TRBJ2-7; TRBD2 matches 8 bases. The germline CDR1 and CDR2 sequences are KGHSH and LQKENI. V was clipped by 3 bases and J by 0 bases; unmatched bases: 13. The CDR3 runs 18 residues.

CDR3 residues: CAAGDLASGNTIYF. Here the CDR3 DNA reads TGTGCCGCTGGCGACCTAGCCTCTGGAAACACCATATATTTT. The genes are TRBV6-6 and TRBJ1-3; no firm D call. The CDR3 covers 14 residues. The germline V and J ends were trimmed by 11 bases and 0 bases, with 14 bases remaining between them. Germline CDR1 is MNHNY and CDR2 is SVGAGI (reference sequence).

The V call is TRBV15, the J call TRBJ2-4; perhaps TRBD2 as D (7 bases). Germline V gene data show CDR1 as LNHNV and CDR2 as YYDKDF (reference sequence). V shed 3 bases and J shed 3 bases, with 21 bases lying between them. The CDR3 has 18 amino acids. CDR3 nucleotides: TGTGCCACCAGCAGGGGTGGGGCGGGAGAAGGGGGCAAAAACATTCAGTACTTC. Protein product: CATSRGGAGEGGKNIQYF.

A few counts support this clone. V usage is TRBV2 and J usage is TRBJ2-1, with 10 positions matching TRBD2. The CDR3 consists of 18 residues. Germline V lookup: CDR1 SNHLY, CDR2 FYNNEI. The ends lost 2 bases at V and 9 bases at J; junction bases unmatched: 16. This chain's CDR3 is CASSERPSGSGSGGEQFF. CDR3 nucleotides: TGTGCCAGCAGTGAAAGGCCTAGCGGGAGTGGATCAGGTGGTGAGCAGTTCTTC. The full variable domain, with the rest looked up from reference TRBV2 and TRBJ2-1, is EPEVTQTPSHQVTQMGQEVILRCVPISNHLYFYWYRQILGQKVEFLVSFYNNEISEKSEIFDDQFSVERPDGSNFTLKIRSTKLEDSAMYFCASSERPSGSGSGGEQFFGPGTRLTVL.

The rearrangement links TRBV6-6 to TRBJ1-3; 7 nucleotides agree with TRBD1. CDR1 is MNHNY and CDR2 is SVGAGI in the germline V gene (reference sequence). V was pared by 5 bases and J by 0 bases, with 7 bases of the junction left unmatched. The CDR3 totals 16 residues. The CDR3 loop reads CASSRGTADSGNTIYF. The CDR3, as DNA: TGTGCCAGCAGTCGGGGGACAGCAGACTCTGGAAACACCATATATTTT.

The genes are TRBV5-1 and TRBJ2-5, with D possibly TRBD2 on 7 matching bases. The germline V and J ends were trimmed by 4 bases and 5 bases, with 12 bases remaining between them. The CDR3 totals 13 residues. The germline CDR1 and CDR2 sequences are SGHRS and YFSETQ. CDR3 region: CASSRGAGETQYF. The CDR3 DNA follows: TGCGCCAGCAGCCGGGGGGCGGGGGAGACCCAGTACTTC.

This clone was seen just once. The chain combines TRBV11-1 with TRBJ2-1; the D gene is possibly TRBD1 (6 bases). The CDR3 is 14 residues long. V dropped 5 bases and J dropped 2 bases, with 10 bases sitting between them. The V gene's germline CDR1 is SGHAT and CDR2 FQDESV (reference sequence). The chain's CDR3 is CASSVDRAYNEQFF. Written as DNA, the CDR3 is TGTGCCAGCAGCGTGGACAGAGCCTACAATGAGCAGTTCTTC.

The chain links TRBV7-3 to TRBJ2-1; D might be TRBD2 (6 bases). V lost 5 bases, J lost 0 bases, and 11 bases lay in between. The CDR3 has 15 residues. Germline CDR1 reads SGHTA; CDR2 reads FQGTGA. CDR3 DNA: TGTGCCAGCAGCCCGCTGGGGGGCTCCTACAATGAGCAGTTCTTC. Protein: CASSPLGGSYNEQFF. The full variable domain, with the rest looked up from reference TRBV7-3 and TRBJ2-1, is GAGVSQTPSNKVTEKGKYVELRCDPISGHTALYWYRQSLGQGPEFLIYFQGTGAADDSGLPNDRFFAVRPEGSVSTLKIQRTERGDSAVYLCASSPLGGSYNEQFFGPGTRLTVL.

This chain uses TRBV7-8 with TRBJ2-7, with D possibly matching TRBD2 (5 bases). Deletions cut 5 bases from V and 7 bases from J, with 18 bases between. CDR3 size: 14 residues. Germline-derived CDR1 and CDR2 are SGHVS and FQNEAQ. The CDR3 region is CASSLIPGSGEQYF. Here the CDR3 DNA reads TGTGCCAGCAGCCTAATTCCGGGGTCCGGGGAGCAGTACTTC.

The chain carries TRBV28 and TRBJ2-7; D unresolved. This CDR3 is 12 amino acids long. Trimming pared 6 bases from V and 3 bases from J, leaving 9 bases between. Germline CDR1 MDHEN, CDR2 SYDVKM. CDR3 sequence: CASSLTFYEQYF. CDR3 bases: TGTGCCAGCAGCTTGACATTCTACGAGCAGTACTTC.

The CDR3 DNA is TGTGCCTGGACCCGGGACGACAGGCCAAACTCTGGAAACACCATATATTTT. Translated: CAWTRDDRPNSGNTIYF. This rearrangement joins TRBV30 to TRBJ1-3; perhaps TRBD1 as D (6 bases). The CDR3 runs 17 residues. The V gene lost 4 bases and the J gene lost 0 bases, with 19 bases spanning the gap. The V gene's germline CDR1 is GTSNPN and CDR2 SVGIG (reference sequence).

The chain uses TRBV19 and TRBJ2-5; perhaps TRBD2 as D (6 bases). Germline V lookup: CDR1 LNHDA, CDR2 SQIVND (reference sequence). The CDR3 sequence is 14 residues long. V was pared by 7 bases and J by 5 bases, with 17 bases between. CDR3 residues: CASNPFVGGETQYF. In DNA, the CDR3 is TGTGCCAGTAATCCGTTCGTTGGGGGGGAGACCCAGTACTTC.

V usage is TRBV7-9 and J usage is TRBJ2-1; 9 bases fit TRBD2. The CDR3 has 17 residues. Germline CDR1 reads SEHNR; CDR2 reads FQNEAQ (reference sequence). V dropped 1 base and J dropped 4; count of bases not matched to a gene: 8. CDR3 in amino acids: CASSLEKRGAPYNEQFF. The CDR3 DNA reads TGTGCCAGCAGCTTAGAAAAGCGGGGGGCCCCATACAATGAGCAGTTCTTC.

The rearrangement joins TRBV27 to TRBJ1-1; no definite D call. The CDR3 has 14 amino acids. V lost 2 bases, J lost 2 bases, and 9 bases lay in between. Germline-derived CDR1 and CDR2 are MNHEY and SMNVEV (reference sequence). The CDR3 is CASSLQSGNTEAFF. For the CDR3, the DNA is TGTGCCAGCAGTTTACAATCGGGAAACACTGAAGCTTTCTTT.

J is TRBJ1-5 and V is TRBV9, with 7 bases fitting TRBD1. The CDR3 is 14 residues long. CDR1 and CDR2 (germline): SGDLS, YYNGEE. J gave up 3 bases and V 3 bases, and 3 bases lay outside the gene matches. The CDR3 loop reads CASSGQGVNQPQHF. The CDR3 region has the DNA TGTGCCAGCAGCGGACAGGGAGTCAATCAGCCCCAGCATTTT. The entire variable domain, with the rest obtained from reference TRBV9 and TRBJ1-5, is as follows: DSGVTQTPKHLITATGQRVTLRCSPRSGDLSVYWYQQSLDQGLQFLIQYYNGEERAKGNILERFSAQQFPDLHSELNLSSLELGDSALYFCASSGQGVNQPQHFGDGTRLSIL.

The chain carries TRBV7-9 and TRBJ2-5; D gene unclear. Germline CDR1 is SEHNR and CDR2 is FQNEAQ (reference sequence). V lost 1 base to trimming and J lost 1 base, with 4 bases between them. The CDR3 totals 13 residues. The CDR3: CASSLVAQETQYF. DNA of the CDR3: TGTGCCAGCAGCTTAGTCGCCCAAGAGACCCAGTACTTC.

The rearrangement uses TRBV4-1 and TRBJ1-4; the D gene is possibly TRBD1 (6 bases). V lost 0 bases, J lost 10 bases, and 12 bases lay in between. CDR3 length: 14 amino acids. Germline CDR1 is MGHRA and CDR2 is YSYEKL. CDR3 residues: CASSQERQARKLFF. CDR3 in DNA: TGCGCCAGCAGCCAAGAGAGACAGGCGAGAAAACTGTTTTTT.

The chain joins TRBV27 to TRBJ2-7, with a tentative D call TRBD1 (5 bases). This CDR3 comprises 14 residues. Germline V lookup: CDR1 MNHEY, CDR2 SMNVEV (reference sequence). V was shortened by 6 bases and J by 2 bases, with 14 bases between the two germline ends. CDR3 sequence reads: CASRRRGGTYEQYF. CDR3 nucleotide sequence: TGTGCCAGCAGGAGAAGGGGCGGAACCTACGAGCAGTACTTC.

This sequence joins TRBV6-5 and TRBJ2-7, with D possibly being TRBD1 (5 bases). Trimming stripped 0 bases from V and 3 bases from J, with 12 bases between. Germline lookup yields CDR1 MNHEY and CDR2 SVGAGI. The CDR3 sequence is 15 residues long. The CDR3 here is CASSYSKGRDYEQYF. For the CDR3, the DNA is TGTGCCAGCAGTTACTCGAAGGGCAGGGACTACGAGCAGTACTTC.

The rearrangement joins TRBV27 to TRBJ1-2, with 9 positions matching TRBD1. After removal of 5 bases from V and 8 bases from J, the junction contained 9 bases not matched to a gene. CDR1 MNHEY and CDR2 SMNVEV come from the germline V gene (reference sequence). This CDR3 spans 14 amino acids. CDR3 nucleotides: TGTGCCAGCAGTCTACGACAGGGGGTGAGGGGCTACACCTTC. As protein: CASSLRQGVRGYTF.

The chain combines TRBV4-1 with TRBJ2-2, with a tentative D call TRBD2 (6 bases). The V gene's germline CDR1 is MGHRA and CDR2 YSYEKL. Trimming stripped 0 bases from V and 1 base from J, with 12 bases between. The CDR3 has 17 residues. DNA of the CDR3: TGCGCCAGCAGCCAAGAACTTTTGCGGGGGAACACCGGGGAGCTGTTTTTT. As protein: CASSQELLRGNTGELFF.

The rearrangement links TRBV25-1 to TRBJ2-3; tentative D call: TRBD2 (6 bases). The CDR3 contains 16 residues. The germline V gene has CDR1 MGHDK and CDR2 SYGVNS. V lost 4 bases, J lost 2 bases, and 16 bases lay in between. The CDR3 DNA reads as TGTGCCAGCAGTGGTCGAGCAACGGGGGTCACAGATACGCAGTATTTT. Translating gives CASSGRATGVTDTQYF.

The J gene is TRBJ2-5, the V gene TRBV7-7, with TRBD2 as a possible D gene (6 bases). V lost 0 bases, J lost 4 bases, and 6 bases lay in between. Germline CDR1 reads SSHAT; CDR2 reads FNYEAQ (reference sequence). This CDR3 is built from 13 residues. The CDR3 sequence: CASSLAGGETQYF. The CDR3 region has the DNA TGTGCCAGCAGCTTAGCGGGGGGAGAGACCCAGTACTTC.